This T cell receptor beta chain originates from a study of blood T cell repertoires in COVID-19. Study-level information: Spain, Italy and the United States supplied samples that represented acute and convalescent COVID-19. In each case, the material was cDNA or gDNA derived from T cells, B-cell-depleted T cells, or PBMCs.

Germline values: CDR1 KGHDR, CDR2 SFDVKD. J gave up 0 bases and V 7 bases, and 1 base lay outside the gene matches. This CDR3 is 15 amino acids long. In the authors' workflow: From reference gene primer amplification, estimates of nucleated cell counts were derived. The method was immunoSEQ multiplex PCR; TCRdb's version includes in-frame clones alone and lacks a portion of them. V and J calls and clone size follow that table, whereas D and trimming were derived from the DNA. Among over 60,000 clones, roughly 87% were seen once, and the ten largest hold 12% to 15%. The source material was peripheral blood. The rearrangement links TRBV24-1 to TRBJ2-1; 11 nucleotides match TRBD2. The TCR sequence derives from a woman aged 80 or older with acute or convalescent COVID-19. CDR3 DNA sequence: TGTGCCACCAGCACTAGCGGGAGCTCCTACAATGAGCAGTTCTTC. This encodes CATSTSGSSYNEQFF.